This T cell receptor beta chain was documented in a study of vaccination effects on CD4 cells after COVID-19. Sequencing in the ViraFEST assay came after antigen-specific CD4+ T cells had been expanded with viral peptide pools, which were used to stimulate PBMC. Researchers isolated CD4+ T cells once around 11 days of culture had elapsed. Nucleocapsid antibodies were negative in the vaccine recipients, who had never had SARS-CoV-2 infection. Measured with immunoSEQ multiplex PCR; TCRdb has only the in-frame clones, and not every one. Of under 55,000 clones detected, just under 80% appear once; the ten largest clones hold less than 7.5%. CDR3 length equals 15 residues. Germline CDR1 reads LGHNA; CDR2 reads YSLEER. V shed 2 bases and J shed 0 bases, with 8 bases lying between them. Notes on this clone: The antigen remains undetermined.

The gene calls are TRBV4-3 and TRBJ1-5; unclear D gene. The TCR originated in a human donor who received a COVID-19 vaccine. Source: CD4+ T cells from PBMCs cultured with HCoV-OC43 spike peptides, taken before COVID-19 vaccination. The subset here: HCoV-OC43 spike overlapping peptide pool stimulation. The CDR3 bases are TGCGCCAGCAGCCAATTGCCGTATAGCAATCAGCCCCAGCATTTT. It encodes CASSQLPYSNQPQHF.